The 22 T cell receptor beta chains listed next were all sequenced from one sample in a study of STAT5B mutations in CD4+ large granular lymphocyte leukemia. Libraries were prepared by immunoSEQ multiplex PCR; TCRdb keeps only in-frame clonotypes and omits some of them. Of under 50,000 clones in the sample, about 80% were seen once. The material sequenced was CD4+ T cells from blood buffy coats. These receptors originate from a human donor in good health.

This clone was counted between two and nine times. The genes are TRBV5-1 and TRBJ1-3; possibly TRBD1 for D (6 bases). Germline-derived CDR1 and CDR2 are SGHRS and YFSETQ. This CDR3 is 14 amino acids long. V lost 4 bases to trimming and J lost 7 bases, with 15 bases between them. CDR3 sequence reads: CASSVTGTENTIYF. CDR3 nucleotides: TGCGCCAGCAGCGTCACAGGGACCGAGAACACCATATATTTT.

The gene calls are TRBV19 and TRBJ1-1; 7 positions agree with TRBD1. This CDR3 is 17 amino acids long. The V gene's germline CDR1 is LNHDA and CDR2 SQIVND (reference sequence). Trimming took 5 bases from V and 4 from J; bases not matched to a gene: 16. The CDR3 here is CASSVTGVTRVPTEAFF. CDR3 bases: TGTGCCAGTAGTGTTACAGGGGTTACGAGGGTACCCACTGAAGCTTTCTTT. Combining the CDR3 with reference TRBV19 and TRBJ1-1 gives the whole variable domain DGGITQSPKYLFRKEGQNVTLSCEQNLNHDAMYWYRQDPGQGLRLIYYSQIVNDFQKGDIAEGYSVSREKKESFPLTVTSAQKNPTAFYLCASSVTGVTRVPTEAFFGQGTRLTVV.

The chain uses TRBV4-1 and TRBJ1-2; no firm D call. The V end lost 3 bases, the J end lost 3 bases, and 11 bases lay between the germline ends. The CDR3 sequence is 14 residues long. Per the germline V gene, CDR1 is MGHRA and CDR2 is YSYEKL. CDR3 sequence (DNA): TGCGCCAGCAGCCAGCGCCAAGAGGACTATGGCTACACCTTC. This codes for CASSQRQEDYGYTF.

This clone showed up just a few times. The J gene is TRBJ1-6, the V gene TRBV30; D unclear. This CDR3 comprises 14 residues. The germline V and J ends were trimmed by 5 bases and 2 bases, with 10 bases remaining between them. Germline CDR1 GTSNPN, CDR2 SVGIG (reference sequence). The CDR3 DNA follows: TGTGCCTGGGGACTGCCGACCTATAATTCACCCCTCCACTTT. Translation: CAWGLPTYNSPLHF.

This chain links TRBV7-9 with TRBJ1-2, with unresolved D. Germline lookup yields CDR1 SEHNR and CDR2 FQNEAQ (reference sequence). This CDR3 has 15 amino acids. With 5 bases removed from V and 2 bases from J, the gap between germline ends came to 15 bases. The CDR3: CASSPMMTANYGYTF. The CDR3 coding sequence is TGTGCCAGCAGCCCGATGATGACGGCAAACTATGGCTACACCTTC.

This chain uses TRBV29-1 with TRBJ2-7, with 9 bases that match TRBD2. This CDR3 comprises 14 residues. Germline CDR1 SQVTM, CDR2 ANQGSEA. The V gene end was trimmed by 1 base and the J gene end by 4 bases; junction bases not matched to a gene: 5. Here the CDR3 reads CSVEGPSGRYEQYF. In DNA form, the CDR3 reads TGCAGCGTTGAAGGCCCCAGCGGGAGGTACGAGCAGTACTTC.

The genes are TRBV11-2 and TRBJ1-2, with TRBD1 matching 9 bases. The CDR3 covers 13 residues. The V and J ends lost 5 bases and 8 bases, in that order; junction bases with no gene match: 6. Germline values: CDR1 SGHAT, CDR2 FQNNGV. The CDR3 loop reads CASSADRGWGYTF. The CDR3 DNA sequence: TGTGCCAGCAGCGCGGACAGGGGATGGGGCTACACCTTC.

This CDR3 reads CASTHWDRGNVEQYF. CDR3 sequence (DNA): TGTGCCAGCACACACTGGGACAGGGGGAACGTCGAGCAGTACTTC. The V call is TRBV11-2, the J call TRBJ2-7, with 11 positions matching TRBD1. This CDR3 region has 15 residues. With V trimmed by 7 bases and J by 6 bases, 11 bases remained unmatched. Germline-derived CDR1 and CDR2 are SGHAT and FQNNGV.

V usage is TRBV21-1 and J usage is TRBJ2-3; the D segment call TRBD2 is taken from the table without a DNA check. TRBV21-1 has pseudogene status. This CDR3 has 14 residues. The CDR3 DNA is TGTGCCAGCAGCACACCTAGCGGCACAGATACGCAGTATTTT. Its translation: CASSTPSGTDTQYF.

The V and J genes are TRBV19 and TRBJ2-7; 8 positions agree with TRBD1. The trim removed 8 bases at V and 5 bases at J, leaving 8 bases unmatched. Germline assignment: CDR1 LNHDA and CDR2 SQIVND (reference sequence). The CDR3 sequence is 13 residues long. The CDR3 loop reads CASATGTGNEQYF. CDR3 bases: TGTGCCAGTGCTACCGGGACAGGCAACGAGCAGTACTTC.

The chain is built from TRBV19 and TRBJ2-1; 11 bases are shared with TRBD2. The CDR3 is 18 amino acids. With V trimmed by 3 bases and J by 4 bases, 11 bases remained unmatched. CDR1 and CDR2 (germline): LNHDA, SQIVND (reference sequence). The CDR3 sequence: CASSIRASGGSFYNEQFF. For the CDR3, the DNA is TGTGCCAGTAGTATTAGGGCTAGCGGGGGGTCTTTTTACAATGAGCAGTTCTTC.

The chain couples TRBV5-5 to TRBJ2-7; D call uncertain. CDR1 is SGHKS and CDR2 is YYEKEE in the germline V gene (reference sequence). This CDR3 is 14 amino acids long. V was shortened by 4 bases and J by 2 bases, with 13 bases between the two germline ends. The CDR3 reads CASSPSGSPYEQYF. In DNA form, the CDR3 reads TGTGCCAGCAGCCCTTCCGGGTCTCCCTACGAGCAGTACTTC.

The chain is built from TRBV5-4 and TRBJ1-2; D is possibly TRBD1 (6 bases). CDR3 size: 16 residues. Trimming shortened V by 4 bases and J by 5 bases, and 21 bases separated the two germline ends. The germline gives CDR1 SGHNT, CDR2 YYREEE (reference sequence). CDR3 in amino acids: CASSPQGGGRIYGYTF. Here the CDR3 DNA reads TGTGCCAGCAGCCCCCAAGGTGGGGGGCGGATATATGGCTACACCTTC.

V usage is TRBV29-1 and J usage is TRBJ2-3; the D is unclear. The CDR3 runs 14 residues. Per the germline V gene, CDR1 is SQVTM and CDR2 is ANQGSEA. V dropped 4 bases and J dropped 2 bases, with 13 bases sitting between them. The CDR3 DNA reads as TGCAGCGTTGTTGGTTCATCTGCCACAGATACGCAGTATTTT. This encodes CSVVGSSATDTQYF.

This sequence joins TRBV4-1 and TRBJ1-6; the match to TRBD1 covers 9 bases. With V trimmed by 1 base and J by 15 bases, 10 bases remained unmatched. The CDR3 is made up of 15 amino acids. Germline V lookup: CDR1 MGHRA, CDR2 YSYEKL. The CDR3 loop reads CASSQAGTGNFLLHF. The CDR3 DNA reads TGCGCCAGCAGCCAAGCCGGGACAGGGAACTTTCTCCTCCACTTT.

V is TRBV6-1 and J is TRBJ1-2; D gene uncertain. The CDR3 extends over 13 amino acids. Germline V gene data show CDR1 as MNHNS and CDR2 as SASEGT. The V and J ends lost 6 bases and 7 bases respectively, with 15 bases between them. The CDR3 bases are TGTGCCAGCAGCCTAGACGGTGGGTCTGGCTACACCTTC. The encoded protein is CASSLDGGSGYTF.

The chain carries TRBV7-3 and TRBJ1-2; TRBD1 might be the D (5 bases). From germline, CDR1 is SGHTA and CDR2 FQGTGA. The V gene lost 3 bases and the J gene lost 1 base, with 15 bases spanning the gap. The length of the CDR3 is 16 residues. As DNA, the CDR3 is TGTGCCAGCAGCTTTGCTCCGGGACGGAGTAACTATGGCTACACCTTC. It codes for CASSFAPGRSNYGYTF.

This sequence joins TRBV27 and TRBJ1-4; no definite D call. Trimming shortened V by 2 bases and J by 5 bases, and 9 bases separated the two germline ends. The CDR3 extends over 14 amino acids. Per the germline V gene, CDR1 is MNHEY and CDR2 is SMNVEV (reference sequence). CDR3 amino acids: CASSLTDKNEKLFF. Written as DNA, the CDR3 is TGTGCCAGCAGTTTAACGGATAAGAATGAAAAACTGTTTTTT.

CDR3 DNA: TGTGCCAGCAGCCCTGGAACAGGGGGCCTGTCGATTGTCACCTACAATGAGCAGTTCTTC. This translates into CASSPGTGGLSIVTYNEQFF. This chain links TRBV21-1 with TRBJ2-1; TRBD1 is the table's D call, not checked against the DNA. TRBV21-1 is a documented pseudogene. This CDR3 spans 20 amino acids.

This clone was found a few times. V is TRBV9 and J is TRBJ1-5; TRBD1 might be the D (6 bases). The CDR3 length is 13 residues. V lost 3 bases and J lost 9, with 13 bases in between. CDR1 is SGDLS and CDR2 is YYNGEE in the germline V gene. The CDR3 DNA reads TGTGCCAGCAGCGCGGACAGTATCACGCCCCAGCATTTT. Translating gives CASSADSITPQHF.

The V gene is TRBV7-2, the J gene TRBJ2-7, with TRBD2 matching over 7 bases. The CDR3 extends over 15 amino acids. Germline V CDR1 and CDR2: SGHTA, FQGNSA. V lost 0 bases, J lost 6 bases, and 8 bases stayed unmatched. DNA for the CDR3: TGTGCCAGCAGCTTAGCGCGGGGGACGGGGTCCGAGCAGTACTTC. Amino acid sequence: CASSLARGTGSEQYF.

The chain links TRBV7-3 to TRBJ1-2, with TRBD1 as a possible D gene (5 bases). Trimming shortened V by 5 bases and J by 3 bases, and 16 bases separated the two germline ends. Germline V gene lookup returns CDR1 SGHTA and CDR2 FQGTGA. This CDR3 has 15 residues. The CDR3 DNA reads TGTGCCAGCAGCCCCACAGGTTCACCGTACTATGGCTACACCTTC. Translation gives CASSPTGSPYYGYTF. Full variable domain (missing parts from reference TRBV7-3 and TRBJ1-2): GAGVSQTPSNKVTEKGKYVELRCDPISGHTALYWYRQSLGQGPEFLIYFQGTGAADDSGLPNDRFFAVRPEGSVSTLKIQRTERGDSAVYLCASSPTGSPYYGYTFGSGTRLTVV.